The clone carrying this T cell receptor (beta chain) has ten or more counts. This sample is part of a study of blood T cell repertoires in COVID-19. Authors' processing steps: Researchers report that nucleated cell counts were estimated from reference gene primer amplification. The method was immunoSEQ multiplex PCR; TCRdb's version includes in-frame clones alone and lacks a portion of them. The D gene and trimming were derived from the DNA, and the V and J assignments and clone size from that table. The sample yields about 220,000 clones, 85% to 90% seen once. The CDR3 consists of 14 residues. Germline CDR1 reads SGHRS; CDR2 reads YFSETQ. Deletions cut 3 bases from V and 0 bases from J, with 10 bases between.

The sequence was obtained from a woman in her fifties or sixties with acute COVID-19. The chain couples TRBV5-1 to TRBJ2-7, with D unclear. Sequencing input: PBMCs or T cells enriched from blood (not recorded which). The CDR3 region is CASSSSRHSYEQYF. CDR3 in DNA: TGCGCCAGCAGCTCCTCCAGGCACTCCTACGAGCAGTACTTC.